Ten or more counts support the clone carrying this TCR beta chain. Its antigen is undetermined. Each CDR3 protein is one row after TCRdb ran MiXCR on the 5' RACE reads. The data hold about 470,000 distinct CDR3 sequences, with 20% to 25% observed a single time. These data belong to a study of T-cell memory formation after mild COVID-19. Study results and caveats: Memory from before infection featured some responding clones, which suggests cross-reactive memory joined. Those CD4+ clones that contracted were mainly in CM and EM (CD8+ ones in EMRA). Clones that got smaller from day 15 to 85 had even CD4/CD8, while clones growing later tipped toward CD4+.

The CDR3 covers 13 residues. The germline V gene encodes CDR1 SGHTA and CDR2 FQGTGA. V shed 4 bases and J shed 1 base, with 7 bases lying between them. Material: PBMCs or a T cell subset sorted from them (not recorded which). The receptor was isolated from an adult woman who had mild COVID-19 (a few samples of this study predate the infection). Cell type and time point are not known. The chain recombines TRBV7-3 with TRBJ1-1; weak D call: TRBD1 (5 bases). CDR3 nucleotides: TGTGCCAGCAGCTCCGACAGGAACACTGAAGCTTTCTTT. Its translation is CASSSDRNTEAFF.